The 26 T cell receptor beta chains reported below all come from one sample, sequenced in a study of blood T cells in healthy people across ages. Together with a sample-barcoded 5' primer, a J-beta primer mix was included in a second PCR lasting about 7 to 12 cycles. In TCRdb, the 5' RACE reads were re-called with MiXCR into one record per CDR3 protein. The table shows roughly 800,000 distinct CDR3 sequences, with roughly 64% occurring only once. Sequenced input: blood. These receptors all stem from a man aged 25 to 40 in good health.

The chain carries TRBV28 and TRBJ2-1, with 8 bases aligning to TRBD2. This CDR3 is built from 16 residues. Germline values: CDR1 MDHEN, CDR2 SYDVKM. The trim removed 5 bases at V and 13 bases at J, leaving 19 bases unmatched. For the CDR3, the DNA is TGTGCCAGCAGTCTGCTAAGCGGGAGTAAGCGGGAGACCCAGTTCTTC. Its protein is CASSLLSGSKRETQFF.

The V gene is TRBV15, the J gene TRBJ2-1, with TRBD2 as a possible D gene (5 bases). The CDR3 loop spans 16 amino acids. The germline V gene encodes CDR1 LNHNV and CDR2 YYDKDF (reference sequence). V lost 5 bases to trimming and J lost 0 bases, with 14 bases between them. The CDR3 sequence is CATSRGPGDSYNEQFF. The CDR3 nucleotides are TGTGCCACCAGCCGAGGGCCGGGCGACTCCTACAATGAGCAGTTCTTC. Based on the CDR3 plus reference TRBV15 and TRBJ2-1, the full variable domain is DAMVIQNPRYQVTQFGKPVTLSCSQTLNHNVMYWYQQKSSQAPKLLFHYYDKDFNNEADTPDNFQSRRPNTSFCFLDIRSPGLGDTAMYLCATSRGPGDSYNEQFFGPGTRLTVL.

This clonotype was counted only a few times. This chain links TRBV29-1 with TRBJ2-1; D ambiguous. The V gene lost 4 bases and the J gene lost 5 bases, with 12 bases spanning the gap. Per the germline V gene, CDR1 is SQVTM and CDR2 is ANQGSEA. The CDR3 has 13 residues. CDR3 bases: TGCAGCGTTGCAAAGTACCTTAACAATGAGCAGTTCTTC. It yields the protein CSVAKYLNNEQFF.

CDR3 in amino acids: CAGSLRLAGSQETQYF. Written as DNA, the CDR3 is TGTGCCGGTTCCTTACGGCTAGCGGGGTCTCAAGAGACCCAGTACTTC. The chain joins TRBV3-1 to TRBJ2-5, with 9 bases aligning to TRBD2. Germline CDR1 reads LGHDT; CDR2 reads YNNKEL (reference sequence). V dropped 11 bases and J dropped 2; count of bases not matched to a gene: 15. This CDR3 spans 16 amino acids.

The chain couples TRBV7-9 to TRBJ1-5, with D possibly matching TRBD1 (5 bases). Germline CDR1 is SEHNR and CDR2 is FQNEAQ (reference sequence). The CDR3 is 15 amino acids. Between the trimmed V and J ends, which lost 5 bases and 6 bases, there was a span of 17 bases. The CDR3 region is CASSTGDGLIQPQHF. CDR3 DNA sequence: TGTGCCAGCAGCACCGGGGACGGACTGATTCAGCCCCAGCATTTT.

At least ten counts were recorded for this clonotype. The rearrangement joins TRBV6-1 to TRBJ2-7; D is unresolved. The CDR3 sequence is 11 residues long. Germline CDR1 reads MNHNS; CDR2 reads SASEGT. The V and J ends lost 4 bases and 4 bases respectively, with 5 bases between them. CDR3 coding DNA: TGTGCCAGCAGTGGTCCGTACGAGCAGTACTTC. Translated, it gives CASSGPYEQYF.

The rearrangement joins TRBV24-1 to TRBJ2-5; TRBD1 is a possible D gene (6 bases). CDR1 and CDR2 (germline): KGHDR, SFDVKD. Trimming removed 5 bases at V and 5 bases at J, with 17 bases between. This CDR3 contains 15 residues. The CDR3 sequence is CATSAAPGALETQYF. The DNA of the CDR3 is TGTGCCACCAGTGCCGCCCCAGGGGCTCTTGAGACCCAGTACTTC.

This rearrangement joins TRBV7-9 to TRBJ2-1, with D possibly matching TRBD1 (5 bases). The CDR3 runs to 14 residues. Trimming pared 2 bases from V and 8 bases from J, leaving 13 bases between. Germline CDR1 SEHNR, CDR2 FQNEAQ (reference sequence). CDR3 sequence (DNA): TGTGCCAGCAGCTTATCGGTTGAAGGGGATGAGCAGTTCTTC. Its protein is CASSLSVEGDEQFF.

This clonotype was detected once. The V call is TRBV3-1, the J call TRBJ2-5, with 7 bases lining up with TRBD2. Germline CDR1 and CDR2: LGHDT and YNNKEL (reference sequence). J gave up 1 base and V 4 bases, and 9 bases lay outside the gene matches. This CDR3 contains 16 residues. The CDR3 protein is CASSPNLASGQETQYF. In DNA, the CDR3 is TGTGCCAGCAGCCCCAATTTAGCTAGCGGCCAAGAGACCCAGTACTTC.

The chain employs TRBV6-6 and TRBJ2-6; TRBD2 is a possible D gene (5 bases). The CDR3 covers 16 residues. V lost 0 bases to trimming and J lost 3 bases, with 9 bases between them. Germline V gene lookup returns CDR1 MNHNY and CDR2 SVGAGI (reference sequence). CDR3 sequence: CASSYSMRVGANVLTF. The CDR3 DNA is TGTGCCAGCAGTTACTCGATGCGGGTTGGGGCCAACGTCCTGACTTTC.

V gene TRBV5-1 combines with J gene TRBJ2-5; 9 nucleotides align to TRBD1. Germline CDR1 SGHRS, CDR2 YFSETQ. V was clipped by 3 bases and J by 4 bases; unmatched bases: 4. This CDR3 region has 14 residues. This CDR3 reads CASSWGQGGETQYF. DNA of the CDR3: TGCGCCAGCAGCTGGGGACAGGGAGGAGAGACCCAGTACTTC.

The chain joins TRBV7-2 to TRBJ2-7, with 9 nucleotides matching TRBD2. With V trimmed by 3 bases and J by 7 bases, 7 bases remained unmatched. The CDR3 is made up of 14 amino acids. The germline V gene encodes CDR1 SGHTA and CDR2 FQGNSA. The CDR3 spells CASSFSGRVREQYF. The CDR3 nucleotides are TGTGCCAGCAGCTTTAGCGGGAGAGTACGGGAGCAGTACTTC.

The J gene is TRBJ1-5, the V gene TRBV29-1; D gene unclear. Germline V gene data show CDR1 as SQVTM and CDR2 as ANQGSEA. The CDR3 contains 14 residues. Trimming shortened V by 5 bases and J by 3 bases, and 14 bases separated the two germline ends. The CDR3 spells CSVRLNSPNQPQHF. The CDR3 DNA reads TGCAGCGTTAGGCTGAACAGTCCCAATCAGCCCCAGCATTTT.

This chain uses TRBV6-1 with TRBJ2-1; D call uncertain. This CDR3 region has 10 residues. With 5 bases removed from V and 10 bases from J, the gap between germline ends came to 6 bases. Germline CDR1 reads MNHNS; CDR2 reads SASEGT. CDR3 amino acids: CASSMTEQFF. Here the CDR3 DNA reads TGTGCCAGCAGTATGACAGAGCAGTTCTTC.

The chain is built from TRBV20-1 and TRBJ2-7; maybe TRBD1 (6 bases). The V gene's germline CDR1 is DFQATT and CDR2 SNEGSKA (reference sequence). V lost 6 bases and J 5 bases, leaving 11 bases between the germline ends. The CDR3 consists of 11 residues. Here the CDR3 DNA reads TGCAGTGCCACACAGGGTAACGAGCAGTACTTC. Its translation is CSATQGNEQYF.

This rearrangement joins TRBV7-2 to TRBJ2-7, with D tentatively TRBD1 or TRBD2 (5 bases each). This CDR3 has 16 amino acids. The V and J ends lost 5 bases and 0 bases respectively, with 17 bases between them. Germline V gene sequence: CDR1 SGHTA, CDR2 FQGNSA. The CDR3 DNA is TGTGCCAGCAGCCCCCGGGACGGAGAAAGCTCCTACGAGCAGTACTTC. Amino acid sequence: CASSPRDGESSYEQYF.

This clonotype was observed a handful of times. For the CDR3, the DNA is TGTGCCACCAGCAGAGACCCGGGTCGGAACATTCAGTACTTC. Its translation: CATSRDPGRNIQYF. V usage is TRBV15 and J usage is TRBJ2-4; D ambiguous. The CDR3 extends over 14 amino acids. V gave up 0 bases and J gave up 7 bases, with 10 bases separating them. The germline V gene has CDR1 LNHNV and CDR2 YYDKDF (reference sequence).

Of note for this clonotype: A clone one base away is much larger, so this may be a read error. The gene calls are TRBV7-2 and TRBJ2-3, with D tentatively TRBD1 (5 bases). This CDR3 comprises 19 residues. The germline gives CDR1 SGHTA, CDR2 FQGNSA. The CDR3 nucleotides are TGTGCCTGCAGCCCTCAACCCTTGGGGCCTTCGGTTGTAACAGATACGCAGTATTTT. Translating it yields CACSPQPLGPSVVTDTQYF.

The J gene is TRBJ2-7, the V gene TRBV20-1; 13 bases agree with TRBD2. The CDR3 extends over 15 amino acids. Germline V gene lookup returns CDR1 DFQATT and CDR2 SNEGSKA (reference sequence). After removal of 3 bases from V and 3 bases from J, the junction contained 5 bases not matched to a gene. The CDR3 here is CSASDGLAGVYEQYF. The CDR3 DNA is TGCAGTGCTAGCGACGGACTAGCGGGAGTCTACGAGCAGTACTTC.

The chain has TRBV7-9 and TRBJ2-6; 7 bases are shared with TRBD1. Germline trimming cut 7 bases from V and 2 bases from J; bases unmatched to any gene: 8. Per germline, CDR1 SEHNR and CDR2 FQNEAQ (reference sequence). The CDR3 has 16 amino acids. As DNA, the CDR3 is TGTGCCAGCAACACGGGAAGGGGGCCTGGGGCCAACGTCCTGACTTTC. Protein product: CASNTGRGPGANVLTF. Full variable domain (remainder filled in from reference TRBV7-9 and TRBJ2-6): DTGVSQNPRHKITKRGQNVTFRCDPISEHNRLYWYRQTLGQGPEFLTYFQNEAQLEKSRLLSDRFSAERPKGSFSTLEIQRTEQGDSAMYLCASNTGRGPGANVLTFGAGSRLTVL.

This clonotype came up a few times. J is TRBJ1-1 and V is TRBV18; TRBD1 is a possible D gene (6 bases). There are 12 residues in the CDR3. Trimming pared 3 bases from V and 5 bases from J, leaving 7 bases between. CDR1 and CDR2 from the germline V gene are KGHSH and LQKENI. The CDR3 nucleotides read TGTGCCAGCTCACCGGGGGCAACTGAAGCTTTCTTT. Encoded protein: CASSPGATEAFF.

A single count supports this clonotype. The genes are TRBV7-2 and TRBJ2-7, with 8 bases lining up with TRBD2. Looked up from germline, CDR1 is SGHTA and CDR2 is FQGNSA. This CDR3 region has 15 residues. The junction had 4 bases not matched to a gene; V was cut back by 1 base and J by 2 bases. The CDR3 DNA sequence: TGTGCCAGCAGCTTAGACGGGACTAGTCCCTACGAGCAGTACTTC. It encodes CASSLDGTSPYEQYF.

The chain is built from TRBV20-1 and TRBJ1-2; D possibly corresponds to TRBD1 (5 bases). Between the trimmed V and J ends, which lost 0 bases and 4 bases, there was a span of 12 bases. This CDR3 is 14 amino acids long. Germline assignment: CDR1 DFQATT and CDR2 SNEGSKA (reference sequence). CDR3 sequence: CSARDLTAPYGYTF. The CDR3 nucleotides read TGCAGTGCTAGAGACCTGACAGCCCCCTATGGCTACACCTTC.

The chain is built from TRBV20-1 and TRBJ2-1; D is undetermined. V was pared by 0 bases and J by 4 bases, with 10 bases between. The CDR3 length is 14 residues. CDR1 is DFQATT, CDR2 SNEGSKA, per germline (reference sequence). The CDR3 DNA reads TGCAGTGCTAGAGATCTGACGGCGTACAATGAGCAGTTCTTC. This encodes CSARDLTAYNEQFF.

CDR3 sequence (DNA): TGCAGCGCTAGGACAGGGGGTTTAAATCAGCCCCAGCATTTT. This gives the protein CSARTGGLNQPQHF. The V gene is TRBV29-1, the J gene TRBJ1-5, with 10 bases identical to TRBD1. The CDR3 loop spans 14 amino acids. Trimming cost V 7 bases and J 4 bases; bases outside gene matches: 7. Germline V gene lookup returns CDR1 SQVTM and CDR2 ANQGSEA. Looking up the rest from reference TRBV29-1 and TRBJ1-5 gives the full variable domain: SAVISQKPSRDICQRGTSLTIQCQVDSQVTMMFWYRQQPGQSLTLIATANQGSEATYESGFVIDKFPISRPNLTFSTLTVSNMSPEDSSIYLCSARTGGLNQPQHFGDGTRLSIL.

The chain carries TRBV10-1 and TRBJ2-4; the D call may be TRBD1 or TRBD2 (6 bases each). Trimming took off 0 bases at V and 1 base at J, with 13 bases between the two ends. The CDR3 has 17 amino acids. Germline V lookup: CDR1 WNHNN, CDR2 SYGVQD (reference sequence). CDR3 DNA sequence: TGCGCCAGCAGTGAGTCCCGGGGGCTCGGGGCCAAAAACATTCAGTACTTC. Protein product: CASSESRGLGAKNIQYF.